These 6 T cell receptor beta chains came from one sample sequenced in a study of cytomegalovirus exposure and HLA in healthy donors. Vbeta (60) and Jbeta (13) primers were used in the PCR. The method was immunoSEQ multiplex PCR; TCRdb's version includes in-frame clones alone and lacks a portion of them. This table has 200,000 or so clones, about 82% appearing once. The sample consisted of PBMCs. Receptors originate from a man aged 25 to 40 in good health and CMV-seronegative.

The table lists this clone with a count of one. The rearrangement links TRBV10-1 to TRBJ2-2; 9 nucleotides line up with TRBD1. Looked up from germline, CDR1 is WNHNN and CDR2 is SYGVQD (reference sequence). This CDR3 comprises 17 residues. The V gene end was trimmed by 9 bases and the J gene end by 2 bases; junction bases not matched to a gene: 13. The CDR3 DNA follows: TGCGCCAGTAGAGGACAGGGGCGGCCCCTTAACACCGGGGAGCTGTTTTTT. Its translation is CASRGQGRPLNTGELFF.

The chain combines TRBV7-6 with TRBJ2-1; D possibly corresponds to TRBD2 (6 bases). The CDR3 length is 12 residues. Germline CDR1 is SGHVS and CDR2 is FNYEAQ. Trimming removed 8 bases from V and 1 base from J, with 6 bases in between. The CDR3 region is CASAGSYNEQFF. DNA for the CDR3: TGTGCCAGCGCGGGATCCTACAATGAGCAGTTCTTC.

The rearrangement links TRBV6-1 to TRBJ2-3; D is ambiguous. CDR3 length equals 12 residues. The V gene lost 3 bases and the J gene lost 4 bases, with 5 bases spanning the gap. CDR1 is MNHNS and CDR2 is SASEGT in the germline V gene. In nucleotides, the CDR3 is TGTGCCAGCAGTGAGTGGCCAGATACGCAGTATTTT. It translates to CASSEWPDTQYF.

J is TRBJ2-7 and V is TRBV5-6, with D tentatively TRBD1 (6 bases). The CDR3 has 17 residues. Germline V gene data show CDR1 as SGHDT and CDR2 as YYEEEE. Trimming removed 6 bases from V and 2 bases from J, with 24 bases in between. In DNA, the CDR3 is TGTGCCAGCACCCCCTCACCCCGGACAGCGTTTACCTACGAGCAGTACTTC. This gives the protein CASTPSPRTAFTYEQYF.

J is TRBJ2-7 and V is TRBV2; TRBD2 might be the D (5 bases). The CDR3 length is 13 residues. CDR1 and CDR2 (germline): SNHLY, FYNNEI. Trimming stripped 5 bases from V and 2 bases from J, with 10 bases between. The CDR3 bases are TGTGCCAGCAGTCCGAACGGGGCCTACGAGCAGTACTTC. Its translation: CASSPNGAYEQYF.

This clone was seen a handful of times. This chain's CDR3 is CASSSTRVWDRTEAFF. The DNA of the CDR3 is TGTGCCAGCAGCTCTACCAGGGTTTGGGATAGAACTGAAGCTTTCTTT. The J gene is TRBJ1-1, the V gene TRBV7-8; TRBD1 might be the D (5 bases). Per germline, CDR1 SGHVS and CDR2 FQNEAQ. The CDR3 is 16 amino acids. The V end lost 4 bases, the J end lost 5 bases, and 20 bases lay between the germline ends.